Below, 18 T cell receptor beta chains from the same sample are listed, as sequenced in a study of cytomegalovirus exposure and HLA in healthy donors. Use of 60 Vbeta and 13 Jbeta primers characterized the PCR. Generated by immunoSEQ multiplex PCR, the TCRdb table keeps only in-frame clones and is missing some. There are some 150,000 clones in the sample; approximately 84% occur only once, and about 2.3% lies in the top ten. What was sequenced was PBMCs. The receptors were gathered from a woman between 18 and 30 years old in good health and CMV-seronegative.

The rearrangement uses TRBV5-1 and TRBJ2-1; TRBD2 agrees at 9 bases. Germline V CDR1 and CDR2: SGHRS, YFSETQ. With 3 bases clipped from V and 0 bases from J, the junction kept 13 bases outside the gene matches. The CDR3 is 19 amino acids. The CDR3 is CASSSPSGNAPSSYNEQFF. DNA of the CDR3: TGCGCCAGCAGCTCTCCTAGCGGGAACGCGCCGAGCTCCTACAATGAGCAGTTCTTC.

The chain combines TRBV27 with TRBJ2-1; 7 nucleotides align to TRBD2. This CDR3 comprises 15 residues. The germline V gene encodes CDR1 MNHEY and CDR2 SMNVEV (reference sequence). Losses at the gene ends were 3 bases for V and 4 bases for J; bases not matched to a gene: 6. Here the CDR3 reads CASSLLGRSYNEQFF. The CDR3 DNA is TGTGCCAGCAGTTTGCTCGGGAGGTCATACAATGAGCAGTTCTTC.

The CDR3 spells CASSKGLAGFPYEQYF. The DNA for the CDR3 is TGCGCCAGCAGTAAGGGACTAGCGGGGTTCCCCTACGAGCAGTACTTC. The chain employs TRBV10-1 and TRBJ2-5; TRBD2 agrees at 13 bases. Matching the DNA end better, TRBJ2-7 makes the J call doubtful. Germline V gene data show CDR1 as WNHNN and CDR2 as SYGVQD (reference sequence). The CDR3 contains 16 residues.

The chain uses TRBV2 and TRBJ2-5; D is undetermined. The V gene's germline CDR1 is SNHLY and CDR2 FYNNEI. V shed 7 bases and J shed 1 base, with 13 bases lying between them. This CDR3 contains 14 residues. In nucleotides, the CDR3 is TGTGCCAGCACTAGTACCTCATCCCAAGAGACCCAGTACTTC. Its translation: CASTSTSSQETQYF.

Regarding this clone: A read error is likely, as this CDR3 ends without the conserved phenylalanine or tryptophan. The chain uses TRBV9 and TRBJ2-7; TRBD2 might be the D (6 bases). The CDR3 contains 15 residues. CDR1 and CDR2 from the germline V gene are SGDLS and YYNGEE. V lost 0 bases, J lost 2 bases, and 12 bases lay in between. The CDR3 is CASSVGFRGTYEQYL. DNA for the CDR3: TGTGCCAGCAGCGTAGGATTCCGGGGGACCTACGAGCAGTACCTC.

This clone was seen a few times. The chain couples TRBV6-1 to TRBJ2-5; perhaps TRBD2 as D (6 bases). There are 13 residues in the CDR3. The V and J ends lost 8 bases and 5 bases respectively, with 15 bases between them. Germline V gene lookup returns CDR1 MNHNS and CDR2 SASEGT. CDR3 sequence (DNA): TGTGCCAGCCGCCCCTACCGGGGGGAGACCCAGTACTTC. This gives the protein CASRPYRGETQYF.

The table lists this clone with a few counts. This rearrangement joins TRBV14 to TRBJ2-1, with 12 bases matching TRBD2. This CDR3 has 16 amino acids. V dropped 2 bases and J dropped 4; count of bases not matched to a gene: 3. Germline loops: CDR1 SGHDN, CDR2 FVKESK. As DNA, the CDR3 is TGTGCCAGCAGCCAAACGCTAGCGGGAGGGTACAATGAGCAGTTCTTC. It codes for CASSQTLAGGYNEQFF. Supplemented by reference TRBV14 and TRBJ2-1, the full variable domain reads EAGVTQFPSHSVIEKGQTVTLRCDPISGHDNLYWYRRVMGKEIKFLLHFVKESKQDESGMPNNRFLAERTGGTYSTLKVQPAELEDSGVYFCASSQTLAGGYNEQFFGPGTRLTVL.

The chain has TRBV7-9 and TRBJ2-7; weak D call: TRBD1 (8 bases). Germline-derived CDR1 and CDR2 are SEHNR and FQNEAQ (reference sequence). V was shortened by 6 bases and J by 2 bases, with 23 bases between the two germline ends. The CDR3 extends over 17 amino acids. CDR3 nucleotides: TGTGCCAGCAGTAATACCAGCGGGACAGGTGACGCCTACGAGCAGTACTTC. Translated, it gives CASSNTSGTGDAYEQYF.

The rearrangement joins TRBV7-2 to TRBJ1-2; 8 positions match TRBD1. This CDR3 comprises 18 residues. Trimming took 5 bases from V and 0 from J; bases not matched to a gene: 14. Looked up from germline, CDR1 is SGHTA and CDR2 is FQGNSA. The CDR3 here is CASSIQVPRGRPNYGYTF. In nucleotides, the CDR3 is TGTGCCAGCAGCATCCAGGTCCCCAGGGGGCGACCTAACTATGGCTACACCTTC.

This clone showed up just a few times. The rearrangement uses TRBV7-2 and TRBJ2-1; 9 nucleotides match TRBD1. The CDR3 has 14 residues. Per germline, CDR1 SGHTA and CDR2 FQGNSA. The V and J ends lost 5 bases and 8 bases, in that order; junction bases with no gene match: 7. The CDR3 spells CASSAGQGRYEQFF. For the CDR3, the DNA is TGTGCCAGCAGCGCGGGACAGGGCCGGTATGAGCAGTTCTTC.

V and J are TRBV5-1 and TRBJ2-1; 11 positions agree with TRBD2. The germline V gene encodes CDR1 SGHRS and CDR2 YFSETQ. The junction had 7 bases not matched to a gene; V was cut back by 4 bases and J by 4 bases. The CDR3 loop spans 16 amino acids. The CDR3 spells CASSLDGTSGYNEQFF. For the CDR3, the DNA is TGCGCCAGCAGCCTGGATGGGACTAGCGGTTACAATGAGCAGTTCTTC.

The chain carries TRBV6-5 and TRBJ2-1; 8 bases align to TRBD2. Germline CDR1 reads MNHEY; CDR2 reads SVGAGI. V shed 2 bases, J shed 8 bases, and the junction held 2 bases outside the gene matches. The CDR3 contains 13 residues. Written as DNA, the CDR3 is TGTGCCAGCAGTTACGGGACTAGTCATGAGCAGTTCTTC. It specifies CASSYGTSHEQFF.

The CDR3 DNA reads TGTGCCAGTAGTATCGGGAACGGGGGTACCTACGAGCAGTACTTC. This sequence encodes CASSIGNGGTYEQYF. The chain combines TRBV19 with TRBJ2-5; tentative D call: TRBD2 (6 bases). The J call may be faulty, since TRBJ2-7 better matches the DNA end. CDR3 size: 15 residues. Germline V gene lookup returns CDR1 LNHDA and CDR2 SQIVND (reference sequence).

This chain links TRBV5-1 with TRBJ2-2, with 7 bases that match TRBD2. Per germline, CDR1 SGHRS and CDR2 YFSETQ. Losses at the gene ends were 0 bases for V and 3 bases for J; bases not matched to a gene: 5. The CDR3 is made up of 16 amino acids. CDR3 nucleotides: TGCGCCAGCAGCTTGGCCGGGACTACCCACACCGGGGAGCTGTTTTTT. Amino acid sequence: CASSLAGTTHTGELFF.

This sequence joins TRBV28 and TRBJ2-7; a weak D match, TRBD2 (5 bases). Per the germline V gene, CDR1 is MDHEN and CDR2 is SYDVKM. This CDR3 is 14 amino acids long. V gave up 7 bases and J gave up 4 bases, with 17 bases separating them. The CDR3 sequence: CASIGQRRQYEQYF. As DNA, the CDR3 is TGTGCCAGCATTGGCCAGCGGCGTCAGTACGAGCAGTACTTC.

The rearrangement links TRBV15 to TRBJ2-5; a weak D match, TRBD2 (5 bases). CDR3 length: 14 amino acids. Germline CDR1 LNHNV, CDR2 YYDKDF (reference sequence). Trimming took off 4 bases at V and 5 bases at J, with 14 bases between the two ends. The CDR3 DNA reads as TGTGCCACCAGCACCAGGCGAGGGTTTGAGACCCAGTACTTC. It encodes CATSTRRGFETQYF.

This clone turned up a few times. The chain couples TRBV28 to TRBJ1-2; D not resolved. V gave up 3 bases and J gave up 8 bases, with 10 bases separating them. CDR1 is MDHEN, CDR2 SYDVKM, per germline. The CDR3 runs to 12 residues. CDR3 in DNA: TGTGCCAGCAGTTTCGGACTGTACGGCTACACCTTC. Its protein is CASSFGLYGYTF.

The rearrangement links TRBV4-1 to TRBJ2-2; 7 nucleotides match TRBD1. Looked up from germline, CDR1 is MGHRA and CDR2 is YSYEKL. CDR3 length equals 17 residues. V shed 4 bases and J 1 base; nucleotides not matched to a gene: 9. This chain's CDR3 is CASSPGTRQGNTGELFF. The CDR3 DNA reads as TGCGCCAGCAGCCCTGGAACCCGACAGGGGAACACCGGGGAGCTGTTTTTT.